The 28 T cell receptor beta chains below come from one sample, sequenced in a study of blood T cell repertoires in COVID-19. Assay used: immunoSEQ multiplex PCR; TCRdb lists only in-frame clones, some missing. Of about 250,000 clones in the sample, around 89% were seen once. The sequenced sample was PBMCs or T cells enriched from blood (not recorded which). The receptors come from a woman under 30 who had recovered from COVID-19.

The chain couples TRBV4-1 to TRBJ2-7, with 7 nucleotides matching TRBD2. The CDR3 runs 13 residues. Germline trimming cut 2 bases from V and 6 bases from J; bases unmatched to any gene: 4. Germline assignment: CDR1 MGHRA and CDR2 YSYEKL. DNA for the CDR3: TGCGCCAGCAGCCAAACCCCGGGGGGCGAGCAGTACTTC. Translating gives CASSQTPGGEQYF.

CDR3 sequence reads: CAISDTGDTEAFF. The CDR3 DNA reads TGTGCCATCAGTGATACAGGGGACACTGAAGCTTTCTTT. The J gene is TRBJ1-1, the V gene TRBV10-3; the match to TRBD1 covers 7 bases. This CDR3 has 13 residues. Germline V CDR1 and CDR2: ENHRY, SYGVKD. Trimming at V came to 3 bases and at J to 3 bases, leaving 1 base not matched to a gene.

The chain combines TRBV10-2 with TRBJ1-1; 7 positions match TRBD1. The CDR3 contains 18 residues. The V and J ends lost 2 bases and 3 bases, in that order; junction bases with no gene match: 15. Germline V gene sequence: CDR1 WSHSY, CDR2 SAAADI. CDR3 bases: TGCGCCAGCAGTGAGACCTCCCCGCAGACAGGGAAGGACACTGAAGCTTTCTTT. Translated, it gives CASSETSPQTGKDTEAFF.

The CDR3 loop is CASSSRGRTGANYGYTF. The CDR3, as DNA: TGTGCCAGCAGCTCTAGGGGGCGGACAGGGGCGAACTATGGCTACACCTTC. This sequence joins TRBV13 and TRBJ1-2, with 9 bases matching TRBD1. From germline, CDR1 is PRHDT and CDR2 FYEKMQ (reference sequence). The CDR3 runs 17 residues. The J segment lost 2 bases and the V segment lost 4 bases, leaving 11 bases of the junction unmatched.

The V and J genes are TRBV19 and TRBJ1-5, with 10 bases matching TRBD1. The CDR3 is 18 residues long. With 4 bases clipped from V and 4 bases from J, the junction kept 13 bases outside the gene matches. Germline V gene lookup returns CDR1 LNHDA and CDR2 SQIVND (reference sequence). This CDR3 is CASSTTGTGVVVNQPQHF. CDR3 in DNA: TGTGCCAGTAGTACTACCGGGACAGGGGTTGTGGTGAATCAGCCCCAGCATTTT.

This chain uses TRBV7-3 with TRBJ2-3, with 13 bases lining up with TRBD2. This CDR3 is built from 18 residues. Germline V lookup: CDR1 SGHTA, CDR2 FQGTGA. The J segment lost 1 base and the V segment lost 5 bases, leaving 9 bases of the junction unmatched. In DNA form, the CDR3 reads TGTGCCAGCAGCCGCACTAGCGGGGGGGCCGGGGGCACAGATACGCAGTATTTT. Protein product: CASSRTSGGAGGTDTQYF.

This CDR3 reads CSVDAGPNQPQHF. In DNA, the CDR3 is TGCAGCGTTGATGCGGGTCCCAATCAGCCCCAGCATTTT. The rearrangement joins TRBV29-1 to TRBJ1-5; D is undetermined. This CDR3 spans 13 amino acids. Trimming left V 3 bases short and J 3 bases short, with 9 bases between. From germline, CDR1 is SQVTM and CDR2 ANQGSEA.

The rearrangement uses TRBV6-5 and TRBJ2-7; 7 positions match TRBD1. The trim removed 8 bases at V and 5 bases at J, leaving 12 bases unmatched. The CDR3 is 14 amino acids. In germline, CDR1 is MNHEY, CDR2 SVGAGI. The CDR3 DNA sequence: TGTGCCAGCGCACCCATTACAGGGGAACACGAGCAGTACTTC. This gives the protein CASAPITGEHEQYF.

The chain links TRBV3-1 (or the pseudogene TRBV3-2) to TRBJ2-5; a possible D gene is TRBD2 (7 bases). Germline-derived CDR1 and CDR2 are LGHDT and YNNKEL (reference sequence). This CDR3 spans 18 amino acids. Trimming removed 0 bases from V and 2 bases from J, with 19 bases in between. Here the CDR3 reads CASSQDGGASAPQETQYF. The CDR3 DNA reads TGTGCCAGCAGCCAAGATGGGGGGGCTAGCGCGCCACAAGAGACCCAGTACTTC.

CDR3 bases: TGTGCCAGCAGTGAGCGGTCATCCTCTGGAAACACCATATATTTT. The encoded protein is CASSERSSSGNTIYF. The chain joins TRBV2 to TRBJ1-3; D unclear. V was clipped by 3 bases and J by 0 bases, with 9 bases between them. Germline V gene lookup returns CDR1 SNHLY and CDR2 FYNNEI. This CDR3 contains 15 residues.

The gene calls are TRBV7-9 and TRBJ2-3; D unclear. Germline CDR1 and CDR2: SEHNR and FQNEAQ (reference sequence). V was cut by 1 base and J by 0 bases, with 17 bases left in between. The CDR3 totals 18 residues. CDR3: CASSLDYQRTTSTDTQYF. In DNA, the CDR3 is TGTGCCAGCAGCTTAGATTATCAGCGAACTACTAGCACAGATACGCAGTATTTT.

This clone was picked up one time. The V gene is TRBV30, the J gene TRBJ1-3, with D tentatively TRBD1 (6 bases). V dropped 8 bases and J dropped 0 bases, with 14 bases sitting between them. The CDR3 covers 14 residues. CDR1 and CDR2 from the germline V gene are GTSNPN and SVGIG (reference sequence). CDR3 nucleotides: TGTGCCCGAGACACAGGGACCTCTGGAAACACCATATATTTT. Translation: CARDTGTSGNTIYF.

The J gene is TRBJ1-4, the V gene TRBV11-2; possible D gene TRBD1, 5 bases. CDR1 and CDR2 (germline): SGHAT, FQNNGV. Trimming cost V 0 bases and J 4 bases, with 9 bases left between them. CDR3 length: 15 amino acids. The CDR3 reads CASSLEGRGNEKLFF. The CDR3 DNA sequence: TGTGCCAGCAGCTTAGAGGGTAGGGGTAATGAAAAACTGTTTTTT. The full variable domain, with the rest looked up from reference TRBV11-2 and TRBJ1-4, is EAGVAQSPRYKIIEKRQSVAFWCNPISGHATLYWYQQILGQGPKLLIQFQNNGVVDDSQLPKDRFSAERLKGVDSTLKIQPAKLEDSAVYLCASSLEGRGNEKLFFGSGTQLSVL.

Comments on this clone: This CDR3 is also generated by other DNA sequences in the sample. The chain has TRBV18 and TRBJ2-7; 8 bases agree with TRBD1. The CDR3 covers 15 residues. Germline CDR1 reads KGHSH; CDR2 reads LQKENI. Germline trimming cut 3 bases from V and 3 bases from J; bases unmatched to any gene: 7. In nucleotides, the CDR3 is TGTGCCAGCTCACCCTCCGGACAGGGATTCTACGAGCAGTACTTC. It specifies CASSPSGQGFYEQYF.

J is TRBJ1-4 and V is TRBV28; D gene unclear. Trimming stripped 5 bases from V and 4 bases from J, with 17 bases between. The length of the CDR3 is 16 residues. Germline CDR1 is MDHEN and CDR2 is SYDVKM. The CDR3, as DNA: TGTGCCAGCAGTCCACCCGGACGGACTTATAATGAAAAACTGTTTTTT. This gives the protein CASSPPGRTYNEKLFF.

The rearrangement uses TRBV30 and TRBJ1-3, with 10 positions matching TRBD1. With 4 bases clipped from V and 3 bases from J, the junction kept 6 bases outside the gene matches. Germline CDR1 reads GTSNPN; CDR2 reads SVGIG (reference sequence). The CDR3 is 15 amino acids. The CDR3 nucleotides are TGTGCCTGGAACAGGGACAGGGGATATGGAAACACCATATATTTT. Its translation: CAWNRDRGYGNTIYF.

The rearrangement links TRBV4-2 to TRBJ2-3; 16 bases match TRBD2. The CDR3 length is 18 residues. The V gene's germline CDR1 is LGHNA and CDR2 YNFKEQ. With 6 bases clipped from V and 1 base from J, the junction kept 7 bases outside the gene matches. CDR3 loop: CASRSGTSGGAGTDTQYF. The CDR3 bases are TGTGCCAGCAGATCCGGGACTAGCGGGGGGGCGGGCACAGATACGCAGTATTTT.

This clone was picked up a small number of times. The chain couples TRBV6-5 to TRBJ1-5; a weak D match, TRBD1 (6 bases). Trimming cost V 8 bases and J 5 bases, with 13 bases left between them. The CDR3 is 13 residues long. CDR1 is MNHEY and CDR2 is SVGAGI in the germline V gene. Written as DNA, the CDR3 is TGTGCCAGCGCAGGGGTGGGGGATCAGCCCCAGCATTTT. It is translated as CASAGVGDQPQHF.

This clone was found a few times. The chain links TRBV2 to TRBJ1-6; D is ambiguous. The CDR3 sequence is 15 residues long. Trimming pared 3 bases from V and 0 bases from J, leaving 6 bases between. The V gene's germline CDR1 is SNHLY and CDR2 FYNNEI. The CDR3 nucleotides are TGTGCCAGCAGTGAGAAGAGCTCCTATAATTCACCCCTCCACTTT. It translates to CASSEKSSYNSPLHF.

CDR3 sequence: CASSQGVGASNQPQHF. DNA of the CDR3: TGTGCCAGCAGCCAAGGGGTAGGGGCAAGCAATCAGCCCCAGCATTTT. The genes are TRBV3-1 (or the pseudogene TRBV3-2) and TRBJ1-5, with D maybe TRBD1 (5 bases). The germline V gene encodes CDR1 LGHDT and CDR2 YNNKEL (reference sequence). Trimming pared 1 base from V and 1 base from J, leaving 11 bases between. The CDR3 contains 16 residues.

This chain connects TRBV28 to TRBJ1-5, with 9 bases aligning to TRBD1. This CDR3 contains 14 residues. With 5 bases clipped from V and 5 bases from J, the junction kept 4 bases outside the gene matches. CDR1 and CDR2 from the germline V gene are MDHEN and SYDVKM. CDR3 protein: CASSPGTGHQPQHF. The CDR3 region has the DNA TGTGCCAGCAGTCCTGGGACAGGGCATCAGCCCCAGCATTTT.

The CDR3 loop is CSVPTGTGNHEQYF. For the CDR3, the DNA is TGCAGCGTCCCAACCGGGACAGGTAACCACGAGCAGTACTTC. The V call is TRBV29-1, the J call TRBJ2-7, with TRBD1 identical over 8 bases. Germline V gene lookup returns CDR1 SQVTM and CDR2 ANQGSEA. The CDR3 consists of 14 residues. Unmatched junction bases numbered 12, after V lost 6 bases and J lost 5 bases.

The chain couples TRBV30 to TRBJ2-7; the D gene is possibly TRBD2 (5 bases). Trimming removed 1 base from V and 7 bases from J, with 14 bases in between. Germline CDR1 GTSNPN, CDR2 SVGIG (reference sequence). The CDR3 is 13 amino acids. The CDR3 nucleotides read TGTGCCTGGAGTGGTGAAATTTCGGGGGAGCAGTACTTC. Translating gives CAWSGEISGEQYF.

V is TRBV9 and J is TRBJ1-2; 7 bases map to TRBD1. Germline values: CDR1 SGDLS, CDR2 YYNGEE. This CDR3 has 15 residues. The ends lost 3 bases at V and 3 bases at J; junction bases unmatched: 8. The CDR3 loop reads CASSEGGQIHYGYTF. CDR3 bases: TGTGCCAGCAGCGAGGGGGGACAGATACACTATGGCTACACCTTC.

The rearrangement joins TRBV10-3 to TRBJ2-7, with D tentatively TRBD1 (5 bases). The germline V gene encodes CDR1 ENHRY and CDR2 SYGVKD. The CDR3 contains 11 residues. V lost 3 bases to trimming and J lost 6 bases, with 6 bases between them. CDR3 residues: CAISDRAEQYF. CDR3 DNA: TGTGCCATCAGTGACAGGGCCGAGCAGTACTTC.

The count of this clone is one. V gene TRBV9 combines with J gene TRBJ2-7; TRBD2 agrees at 11 bases. The CDR3 runs 18 residues. Trimming removed 0 bases from V and 1 base from J; junction bases left unmatched: 9. Germline loops: CDR1 SGDLS, CDR2 YYNGEE. The CDR3 region is CASSVGATSGGISYEQYF. The CDR3 bases are TGTGCCAGCAGCGTAGGAGCAACTAGCGGGGGTATTTCCTACGAGCAGTACTTC.

This chain links TRBV9 with TRBJ2-7, with 7 bases aligning to TRBD2. This CDR3 has 15 residues. From germline, CDR1 is SGDLS and CDR2 YYNGEE. J was trimmed by 4 bases and V by 2 bases; bases with no gene match: 9. The CDR3 nucleotides are TGTGCCAGCAGCGTTCGGGCGGGGGAGTTATACGAGCAGTACTTC. Protein product: CASSVRAGELYEQYF.

V gene TRBV5-6 combines with J gene TRBJ2-3; 10 bases fit TRBD2. Germline trimming cut 0 bases from V and 5 bases from J; bases unmatched to any gene: 9. This CDR3 has 17 residues. CDR1 is SGHDT, CDR2 YYEEEE, per germline. DNA of the CDR3: TGTGCCAGCAGCTTGGCCTTAGCTAGCGGGGGCATAGATACGCAGTATTTT. Translation: CASSLALASGGIDTQYF. The complete variable domain, with remaining parts taken from reference TRBV5-6 and TRBJ2-3, reads DAGVTQSPTHLIKTRGQQVTLRCSPKSGHDTVSWYQQALGQGPQFIFQYYEEEERQRGNFPDRFSGHQFPNYSSELNVNALLLGDSALYLCASSLALASGGIDTQYFGPGTRLTVL.